The sequence of this T cell receptor (beta chain) was determined in a study of CD4 T cells in relation to SARS-CoV-2 and coronaviruses. The junction had 8 bases not matched to a gene; V was cut back by 4 bases and J by 5 bases. Germline V gene lookup returns CDR1 SNHLY and CDR2 FYNNEI. The CDR3 contains 15 residues. Unexposed donor CD4+ T cells date from about 2010-2018, before the COVID-19 pandemic. CD4+ T cells were isolated from the cells after 10 days of culture. Using immunoSEQ multiplex PCR, the repertoire was profiled, and TCRdb retains in-frame clones only, with some absent. The profile shows under 20,000 clones, roughly 80% of them singletons. Concerning this clone itself: No antigen is known for it.

The material sequenced was CD4+ T cells from PBMCs, cultured in vitro. This rearrangement joins TRBV2 to TRBJ2-3, with 8 bases that match TRBD1. This clonotype was sampled from a human donor in good health. CDR3 DNA sequence: TGTGCCAGCAGTGCCCAGGGGGCGCAGATAGATACGCAGTATTTT. Protein product: CASSAQGAQIDTQYF.